These 10 T cell receptor beta chains share one sample of origin, sequenced in a study of cytomegalovirus exposure and HLA in healthy donors. Vbeta (60) and Jbeta (13) primers were used in the PCR. Measured with immunoSEQ multiplex PCR; TCRdb has only the in-frame clones, and not every one. Here the sample spans approximately 110,000 clones, roughly 68% being singletons. Sequencing used PBMCs. The receptors come from a woman under 40 in good health and CMV-seronegative.

The rearrangement joins TRBV28 to TRBJ1-1, with 11 nucleotides matching TRBD1. J was trimmed by 1 base and V by 4 bases; bases with no gene match: 17. This CDR3 has 20 amino acids. Germline CDR1 and CDR2: MDHEN and SYDVKM. CDR3 residues: CASSYRRSLGTGGTNTEAFF. CDR3 DNA: TGTGCCAGCAGTTACCGACGATCTCTCGGGACAGGGGGAACGAACACTGAAGCTTTCTTT.

The chain has TRBV7-2 and TRBJ2-1; 9 bases match TRBD2. The CDR3 sequence is 14 residues long. Germline-derived CDR1 and CDR2 are SGHTA and FQGNSA. V dropped 1 base and J dropped 8; count of bases not matched to a gene: 3. The CDR3 loop reads CASSLVASGDEQFF. The CDR3 DNA sequence: TGTGCCAGCAGCTTAGTGGCTAGCGGGGATGAGCAGTTCTTC. Supplemented by reference TRBV7-2 and TRBJ2-1, the full variable domain reads GAGVSQSPSNKVTEKGKDVELRCDPISGHTALYWYRQSLGQGLEFLIYFQGNSAPDKSGLPSDRFSAERTGGSVSTLTIQRTQQEDSAVYLCASSLVASGDEQFFGPGTRLTVL.

V usage is TRBV6-5 and J usage is TRBJ1-2, with TRBD1 identical over 9 bases. J was trimmed by 5 bases and V by 2 bases; bases with no gene match: 6. The CDR3 is made up of 15 amino acids. Germline V CDR1 and CDR2: MNHEY, SVGAGI. The chain's CDR3 is CASSYEGQGQYGYTF. The DNA of the CDR3 is TGTGCCAGCAGTTACGAGGGACAGGGTCAATATGGCTACACCTTC.

The rearrangement links TRBV9 to TRBJ1-6, with TRBD1 matching 9 bases. CDR3 length equals 19 residues. The germline gives CDR1 SGDLS, CDR2 YYNGEE. V shed 2 bases and J 5 bases; nucleotides not matched to a gene: 14. CDR3 amino acids: CASSVWDRVGPYDNSPLHF. In DNA, the CDR3 is TGTGCCAGCAGCGTCTGGGACAGGGTAGGGCCTTATGATAATTCACCCCTCCACTTT.

This clone was observed a single time. The chain uses TRBV30 and TRBJ2-5, with D perhaps matching TRBD2 (6 bases). V lost 0 bases and J 2 bases, leaving 22 bases between the germline ends. Germline CDR1 reads GTSNPN; CDR2 reads SVGIG (reference sequence). The CDR3 is 18 amino acids. The CDR3 is CAWSVSGGGRREQETQYF. As DNA, the CDR3 is TGTGCCTGGAGTGTTTCTGGCGGCGGTAGGCGGGAACAAGAGACCCAGTACTTC. The whole variable domain, filled in from reference TRBV30 and TRBJ2-5, reads SQTIHQWPATLVQPVGSPLSLECTVEGTSNPNLYWYRQAAGRGLQLLFYSVGIGQISSEVPQNLSASRPQDRQFILSSKKLLLSDSGFYLCAWSVSGGGRREQETQYFGPGTRLLVL.

V gene TRBV27 combines with J gene TRBJ1-3; possible D gene TRBD1, 6 bases. The CDR3 is made up of 19 amino acids. The germline V gene has CDR1 MNHEY and CDR2 SMNVEV (reference sequence). Deletions cut 5 bases from V and 3 bases from J, with 26 bases between. The chain's CDR3 is CASSTSGEGGGVRGNTIYF. The CDR3 DNA reads as TGTGCCAGCAGTACCTCCGGGGAGGGGGGAGGTGTTCGTGGAAACACCATATATTTT.

The chain couples TRBV5-1 to TRBJ1-1; possibly TRBD1 for D (5 bases). CDR1 SGHRS and CDR2 YFSETQ come from the germline V gene. This CDR3 comprises 13 residues. Trimming removed 3 bases from V and 3 bases from J, with 9 bases in between. The CDR3 region is CASSSGRHTEAFF. Here the CDR3 DNA reads TGCGCCAGCAGCTCAGGGCGGCACACTGAAGCTTTCTTT.

This chain links TRBV27 with TRBJ1-2, with D hard to call. V lost 2 bases and J 4 bases, leaving 11 bases between the germline ends. The CDR3 is made up of 14 amino acids. From germline, CDR1 is MNHEY and CDR2 SMNVEV (reference sequence). The CDR3 DNA sequence: TGTGCCAGCAGTTTAGGCGGTGGGTTCTATGGCTACACCTTC. Protein: CASSLGGGFYGYTF.

This clone was detected a few times. One end of the junction is discordant with germline, which a read error may explain. The chain links TRBV29-1 to TRBJ1-2, with TRBD1 matching over 7 bases. Germline CDR1 and CDR2: SQVTM and ANQGSEA. The CDR3 runs 14 residues. CDR3 amino acids: CSVEQGFAVRGLYF. CDR3 sequence (DNA): TGCAGCGTTGAACAGGGGTTCGCGGTTAGGGGGCTATACTTC.

This chain links TRBV10-1 with TRBJ2-1; 10 nucleotides agree with TRBD2. V trimming: 2 bases; J trimming: 1 base; junction bases outside the gene matches: 2. The CDR3 length is 16 residues. Germline V CDR1 and CDR2: WNHNN, SYGVQD (reference sequence). In DNA form, the CDR3 reads TGCGCCAGCAGTGAGACTAGCGGGGTATCCTACAATGAGCAGTTCTTC. It encodes CASSETSGVSYNEQFF.